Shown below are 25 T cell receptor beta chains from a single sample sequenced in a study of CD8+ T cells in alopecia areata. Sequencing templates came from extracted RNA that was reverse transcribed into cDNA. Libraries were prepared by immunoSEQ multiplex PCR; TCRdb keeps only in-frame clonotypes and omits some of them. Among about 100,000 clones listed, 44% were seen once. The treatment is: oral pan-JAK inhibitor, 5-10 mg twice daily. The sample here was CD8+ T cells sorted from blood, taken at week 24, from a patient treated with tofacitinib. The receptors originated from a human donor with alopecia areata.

The CDR3 loop reads CASSLGSGRYNEQFF. DNA of the CDR3: TGTGCCAGCAGCTTAGGGAGCGGCAGATACAATGAGCAGTTCTTC. The chain couples TRBV11-2 to TRBJ2-1; D is perhaps TRBD2 (5 bases). The CDR3 is 15 amino acids. The germline CDR1 and CDR2 sequences are SGHAT and FQNNGV. Trimming stripped 1 base from V and 4 bases from J, with 11 bases between.

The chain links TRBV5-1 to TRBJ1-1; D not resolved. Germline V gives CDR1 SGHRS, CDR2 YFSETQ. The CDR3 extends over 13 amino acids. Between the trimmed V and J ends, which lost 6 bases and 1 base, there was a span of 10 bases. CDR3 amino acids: CASMEEPNTEAFF. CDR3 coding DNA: TGCGCCAGCATGGAGGAACCGAACACTGAAGCTTTCTTT.

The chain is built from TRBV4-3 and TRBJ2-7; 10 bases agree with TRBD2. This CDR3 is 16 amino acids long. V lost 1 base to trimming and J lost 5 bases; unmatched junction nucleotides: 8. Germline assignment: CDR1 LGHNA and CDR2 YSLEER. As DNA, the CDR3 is TGCGCCAGCAGCCAAGTTTGGCCTAGCGGGAGCCACGAGCAGTACTTC. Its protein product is CASSQVWPSGSHEQYF.

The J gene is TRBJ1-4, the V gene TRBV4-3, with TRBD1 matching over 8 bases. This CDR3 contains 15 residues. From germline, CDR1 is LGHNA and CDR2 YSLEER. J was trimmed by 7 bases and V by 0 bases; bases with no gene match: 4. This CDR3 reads CASSQDRGPGEKLFF. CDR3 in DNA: TGCGCCAGCAGCCAAGACAGGGGGCCTGGTGAAAAACTGTTTTTT.

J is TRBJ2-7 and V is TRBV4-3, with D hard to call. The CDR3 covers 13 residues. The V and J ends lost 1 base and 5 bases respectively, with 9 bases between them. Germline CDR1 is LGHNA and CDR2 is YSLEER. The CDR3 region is CASSQVLDHEQYF. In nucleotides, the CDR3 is TGCGCCAGCAGCCAAGTCCTTGACCACGAGCAGTACTTC.

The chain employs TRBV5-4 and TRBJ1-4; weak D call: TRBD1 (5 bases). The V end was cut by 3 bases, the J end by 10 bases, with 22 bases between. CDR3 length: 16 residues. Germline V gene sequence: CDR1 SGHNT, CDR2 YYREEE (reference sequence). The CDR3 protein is CASSYGGGGEAGKLFF. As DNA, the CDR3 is TGTGCCAGCAGCTACGGGGGAGGCGGAGAGGCTGGAAAACTGTTTTTT.

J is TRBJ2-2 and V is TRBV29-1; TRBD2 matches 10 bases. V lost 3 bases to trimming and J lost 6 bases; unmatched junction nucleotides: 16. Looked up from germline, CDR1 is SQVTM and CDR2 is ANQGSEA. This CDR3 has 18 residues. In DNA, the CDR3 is TGCAGCGTTGAGTCGCTAGCGGGAGCCCCCGGGGGGCCCGGGGAGCTGTTTTTT. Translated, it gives CSVESLAGAPGGPGELFF.

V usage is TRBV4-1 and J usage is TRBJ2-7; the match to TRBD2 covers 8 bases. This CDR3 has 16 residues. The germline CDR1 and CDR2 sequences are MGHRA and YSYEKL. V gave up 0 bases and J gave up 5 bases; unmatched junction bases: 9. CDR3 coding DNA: TGCGCCAGCAGCCAAGATCCATTAGTCGGGGGGGACGAGCAGTACTTC. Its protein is CASSQDPLVGGDEQYF.

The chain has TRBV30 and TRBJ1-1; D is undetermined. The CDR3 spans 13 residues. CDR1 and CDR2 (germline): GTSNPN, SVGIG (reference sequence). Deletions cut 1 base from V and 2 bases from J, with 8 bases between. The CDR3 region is CAWSDNTNTEAFF. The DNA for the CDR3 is TGTGCCTGGAGTGATAACACTAACACTGAAGCTTTCTTT.

The CDR3 loop reads CASSPRWGSNYGYTF. The CDR3 DNA reads TGCGCCAGCAGCCCCCGATGGGGCTCCAACTATGGCTACACCTTC. The chain carries TRBV4-1 and TRBJ1-2; the D gene is possibly TRBD1 (5 bases). The V gene's germline CDR1 is MGHRA and CDR2 YSYEKL. CDR3 length: 15 residues. V was cut by 4 bases and J by 2 bases, with 14 bases left in between.

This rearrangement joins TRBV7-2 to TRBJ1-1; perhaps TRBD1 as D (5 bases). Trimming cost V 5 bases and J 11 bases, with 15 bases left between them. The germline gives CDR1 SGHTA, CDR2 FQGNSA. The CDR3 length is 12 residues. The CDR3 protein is CASSLGGVGAFF. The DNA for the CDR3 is TGTGCCAGCAGCCTGGGGGGTGTTGGGGCTTTCTTT.

The CDR3 loop is CASRGLQNGYTF. In DNA form, the CDR3 reads TGTGCCAGCAGGGGGCTACAAAACGGCTACACCTTC. This sequence joins TRBV6-6 and TRBJ1-2, with a tentative D call TRBD1 (5 bases). The CDR3 spans 12 residues. With 6 bases removed from V and 8 bases from J, the gap between germline ends came to 13 bases. Germline CDR1 and CDR2: MNHNY and SVGAGI (reference sequence).

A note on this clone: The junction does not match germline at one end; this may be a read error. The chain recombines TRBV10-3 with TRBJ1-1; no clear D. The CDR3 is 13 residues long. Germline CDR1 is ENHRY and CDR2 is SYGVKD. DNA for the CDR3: TGTGCCATCAGTGAAAGTGGAATCCCTGAAGTTTTCTTT. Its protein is CAISESGIPEVFF.

The CDR3 coding sequence is TGTGCCAGCAGCCACGGGACGGACTACGAGCAGTACTTC. Its translation is CASSHGTDYEQYF. The chain combines TRBV7-2 with TRBJ2-7; D may be TRBD1 or TRBD2 (5 bases each). The germline V gene encodes CDR1 SGHTA and CDR2 FQGNSA. V was clipped by 5 bases and J by 3 bases, with 11 bases between them. The CDR3 sequence is 13 residues long.

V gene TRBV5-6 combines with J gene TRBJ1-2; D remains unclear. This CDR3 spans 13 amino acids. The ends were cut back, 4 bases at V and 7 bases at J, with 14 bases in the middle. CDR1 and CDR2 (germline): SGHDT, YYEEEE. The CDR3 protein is CASSPGRNGGYTF. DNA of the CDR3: TGTGCCAGCAGCCCCGGACGAAACGGTGGCTACACCTTC.

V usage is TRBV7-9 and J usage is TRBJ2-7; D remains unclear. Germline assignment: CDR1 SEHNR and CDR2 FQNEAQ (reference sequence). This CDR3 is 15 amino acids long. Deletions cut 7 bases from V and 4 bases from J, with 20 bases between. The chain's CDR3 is CASMPLATDTYEQYF. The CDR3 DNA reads TGTGCCAGCATGCCTTTGGCGACCGATACATACGAGCAGTACTTC. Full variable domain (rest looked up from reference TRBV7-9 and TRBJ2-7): DTGVSQNPRHKITKRGQNVTFRCDPISEHNRLYWYRQTLGQGPEFLTYFQNEAQLEKSRLLSDRFSAERPKGSFSTLEIQRTEQGDSAMYLCASMPLATDTYEQYFGPGTRLTVT.

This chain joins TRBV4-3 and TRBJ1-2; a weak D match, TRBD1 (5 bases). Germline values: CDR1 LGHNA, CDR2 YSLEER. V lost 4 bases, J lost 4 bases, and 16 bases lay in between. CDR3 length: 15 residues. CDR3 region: CASSPARMGGYGYTF. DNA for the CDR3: TGCGCCAGCAGCCCGGCTCGGATGGGGGGCTATGGCTACACCTTC.

As DNA, the CDR3 is TGCGCCAGCAGAACAACCTACAATGAGCAGTTCTTC. Protein product: CASRTTYNEQFF. The J gene is TRBJ2-1, the V gene TRBV4-1; no clear D gene. This CDR3 spans 12 amino acids. Between the trimmed V and J ends, which lost 6 bases and 2 bases, there was a span of 5 bases. Germline V gene lookup returns CDR1 MGHRA and CDR2 YSYEKL.

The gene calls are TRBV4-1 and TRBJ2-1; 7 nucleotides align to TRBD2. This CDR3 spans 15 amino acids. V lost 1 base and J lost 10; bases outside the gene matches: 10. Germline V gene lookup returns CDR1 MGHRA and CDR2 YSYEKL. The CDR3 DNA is TGCGCCAGCAGCCAAGGCCCGGGACTAATCGAGGAGCAGTTCTTC. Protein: CASSQGPGLIEEQFF.

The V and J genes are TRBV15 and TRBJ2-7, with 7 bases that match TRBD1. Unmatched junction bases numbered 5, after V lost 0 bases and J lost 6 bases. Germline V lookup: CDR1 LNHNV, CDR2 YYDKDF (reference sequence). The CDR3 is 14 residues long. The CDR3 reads CATSREGPGGEQYF. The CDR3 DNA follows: TGTGCCACCAGCAGAGAAGGGCCAGGGGGCGAGCAGTACTTC.

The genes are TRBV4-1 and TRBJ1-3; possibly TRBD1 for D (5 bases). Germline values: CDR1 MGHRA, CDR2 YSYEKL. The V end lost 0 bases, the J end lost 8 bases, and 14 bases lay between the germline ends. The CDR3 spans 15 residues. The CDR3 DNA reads TGCGCCAGCAGCCAAGAGGGGACCCGCGGGGACACCATATATTTT. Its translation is CASSQEGTRGDTIYF.

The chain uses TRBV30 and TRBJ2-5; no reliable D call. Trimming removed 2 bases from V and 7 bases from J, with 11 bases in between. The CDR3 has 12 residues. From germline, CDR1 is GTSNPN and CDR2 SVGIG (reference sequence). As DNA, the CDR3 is TGTGCCTGGAGTAGTGATCGCCGGACCCAGTACTTC. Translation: CAWSSDRRTQYF.

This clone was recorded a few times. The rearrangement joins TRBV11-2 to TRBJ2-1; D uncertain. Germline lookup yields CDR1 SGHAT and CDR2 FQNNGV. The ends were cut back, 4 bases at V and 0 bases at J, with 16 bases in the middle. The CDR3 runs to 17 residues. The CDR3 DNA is TGTGCCAGCAGCTCCAATCCTCGTGTGGGCTCCTACAATGAGCAGTTCTTC. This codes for CASSSNPRVGSYNEQFF. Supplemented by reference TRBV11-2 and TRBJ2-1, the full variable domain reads EAGVAQSPRYKIIEKRQSVAFWCNPISGHATLYWYQQILGQGPKLLIQFQNNGVVDDSQLPKDRFSAERLKGVDSTLKIQPAKLEDSAVYLCASSSNPRVGSYNEQFFGPGTRLTVL.

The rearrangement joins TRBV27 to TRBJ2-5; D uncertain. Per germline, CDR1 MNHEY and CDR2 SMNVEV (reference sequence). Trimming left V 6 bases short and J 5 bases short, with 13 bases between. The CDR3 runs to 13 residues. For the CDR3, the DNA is TGTGCCAGCAGCCCTCTTAAACGGGAGACCCAGTACTTC. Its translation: CASSPLKRETQYF.

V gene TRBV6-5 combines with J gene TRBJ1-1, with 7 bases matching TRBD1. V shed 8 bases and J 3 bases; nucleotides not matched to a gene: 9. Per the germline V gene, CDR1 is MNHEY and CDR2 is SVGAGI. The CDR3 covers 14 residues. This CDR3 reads CASVPYRGDTEAFF. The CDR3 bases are TGTGCCAGCGTCCCTTACAGGGGTGACACTGAAGCTTTCTTT.